The 27 T cell receptor beta chains reported below all come from one sample, sequenced in a study of T cell repertoires in cytomegalovirus infection. TCRdb re-called the reads through MiXCR, storing one row per CDR3 protein. The sample includes a few hundred thousand distinct CDR3 sequences, roughly 43% of them seen just once. No antigen has been identified for these receptors. Sequenced here: cultured PBMCs, sampled from culture after CMV antigen stimulation. The source is a human donor in good health (CMV status not recorded). Some clones in this sample may be carry-over from other donors' samples.

This clonotype was detected a few times. The chain couples TRBV6-6 to TRBJ2-7; 7 bases fit TRBD1. Germline V gives CDR1 MNHNY, CDR2 SVGAGI (reference sequence). With V trimmed by 0 bases and J by 6 bases, 8 bases remained unmatched. This CDR3 spans 15 amino acids. The CDR3 sequence is CASSYSMDRPSEQYF. The DNA for the CDR3 is TGTGCCAGCAGTTACTCGATGGACAGGCCCAGCGAGCAGTACTTC.

The V call is TRBV12-3 or TRBV12-4, the J call TRBJ1-3; D unresolved. Trimming cost V 6 bases and J 3 bases, with 9 bases left between them. CDR3 length: 13 amino acids. CDR3 protein: CASSGSRGNTIYF. CDR3 in DNA: TGTGCCAGCAGCGGGTCCCGTGGAAACACCATATATTTT.

This clonotype was recorded a few times. This rearrangement joins TRBV18 to TRBJ2-1; D is uncertain. The CDR3 consists of 16 residues. From germline, CDR1 is KGHSH and CDR2 LQKENI. Trimming left V 6 bases short and J 2 bases short, with 17 bases between. The CDR3 DNA follows: TGTGCCAGCTCGTACCAGTTGGGGTACACCTACAATGAGCAGTTCTTC. Encoded protein: CASSYQLGYTYNEQFF.

The genes are TRBV7-8 and TRBJ2-7; D is perhaps TRBD1 or TRBD2 (5 bases each). This CDR3 has 20 amino acids. From germline, CDR1 is SGHVS and CDR2 FQNEAQ. Trimming removed 5 bases at V and 3 bases at J, with 32 bases between. CDR3 amino acids: CASSRRQRGPPTSGHYEQYF. CDR3 DNA: TGTGCCAGCAGCCGCAGGCAGAGGGGCCCCCCTACGTCCGGTCACTACGAGCAGTACTTC.

The J gene is TRBJ1-5, the V gene TRBV7-2; 7 bases are a match to TRBD1. Germline CDR1 SGHTA, CDR2 FQGNSA. This CDR3 has 19 amino acids. Trimming cost V 5 bases and J 0 bases; bases outside gene matches: 16. CDR3 in amino acids: CASSPTGGTDLHSNQPQHF. CDR3 sequence (DNA): TGTGCCAGCAGCCCCACCGGGGGGACAGACTTACATAGCAATCAGCCCCAGCATTTT.

The chain uses TRBV12-5 and TRBJ1-5; possible D gene TRBD1, 5 bases. V lost 0 bases and J lost 2, with 11 bases in between. Germline values: CDR1 LGHNT, CDR2 FRNRAP. This CDR3 spans 16 amino acids. CDR3 loop: CASGLVLKQGNQPQHF. In DNA, the CDR3 is TGTGCTAGTGGTTTGGTACTCAAACAGGGCAATCAGCCCCAGCATTTT. Based on the CDR3 plus reference TRBV12-5 and TRBJ1-5, the full variable domain is DARVTQTPRHKVTEMGQEVTMRCQPILGHNTVFWYRQTMMQGLELLAYFRNRAPLDDSGMPKDRFSAEMPDATLATLKIQPSEPRDSAVYFCASGLVLKQGNQPQHFGDGTRLSIL.

This clonotype was seen a few times. The V and J genes are TRBV7-2 and TRBJ1-1; D perhaps matches TRBD1 (6 bases). This CDR3 is 15 amino acids long. V dropped 5 bases and J dropped 11 bases, with 24 bases sitting between them. CDR1 is SGHTA and CDR2 is FQGNSA in the germline V gene. CDR3 amino acids: CASSPGLGGARQAFF. The CDR3 DNA follows: TGTGCCAGCAGCCCAGGCCTGGGGGGCGCACGTCAGGCTTTCTTT.

A few counts support this clonotype. This rearrangement joins TRBV19 to TRBJ2-5; D not certain. V gave up 3 bases and J gave up 5 bases, with 4 bases separating them. CDR3 length: 11 amino acids. CDR1 LNHDA and CDR2 SQIVND come from the germline V gene (reference sequence). CDR3 sequence reads: CASSIAETQYF. The CDR3 DNA reads TGTGCCAGTAGTATTGCGGAGACCCAGTACTTC.

The V gene is TRBV7-9, the J gene TRBJ2-3, with a tentative D call TRBD2 (5 bases). The germline V gene encodes CDR1 SEHNR and CDR2 FQNEAQ (reference sequence). The CDR3 runs to 16 residues. V was shortened by 5 bases and J by 2 bases, with 17 bases between the two germline ends. The CDR3 bases are TGTGCCAGCAGCCTCCGTTTTTCGGGGTCCACAGATACGCAGTATTTT. Translated, it gives CASSLRFSGSTDTQYF.

This clonotype was counted between two and nine times. The V and J genes are TRBV7-2 and TRBJ2-7; 8 bases match TRBD2. The CDR3 sequence is 16 residues long. Germline CDR1 is SGHTA and CDR2 is FQGNSA. The ends lost 2 bases at V and 2 bases at J; junction bases unmatched: 8. The CDR3 bases are TGTGCCAGCAGCTTAACTGAGCGGGGGCCTCCCTACGAGCAGTACTTC. Protein product: CASSLTERGPPYEQYF.

Comment on this clonotype: Germline and junction disagree at one end, which may indicate a read error. CDR3 bases: TGTGCCAGCAGCGTGTTGGGGTCACCCATCCACTTT. It specifies CASSVLGSPIHF. The chain employs TRBV7-2 and TRBJ1-6, with unresolved D. From germline, CDR1 is SGHTA and CDR2 FQGNSA. The CDR3 contains 12 residues.

The rearrangement joins TRBV7-2 to TRBJ1-4; D remains ambiguous. The CDR3 totals 16 residues. The germline gives CDR1 SGHTA, CDR2 FQGNSA. V was pared by 5 bases and J by 5 bases, with 18 bases between. The DNA for the CDR3 is TGTGCCAGCAGCGGGGAAAGCAAAACACGGAATGAAAAACTGTTTTTT. Translation: CASSGESKTRNEKLFF. Filled out from reference TRBV7-2 and TRBJ1-4, the complete variable domain reads GAGVSQSPSNKVTEKGKDVELRCDPISGHTALYWYRQSLGQGLEFLIYFQGNSAPDKSGLPSDRFSAERTGGSVSTLTIQRTQQEDSAVYLCASSGESKTRNEKLFFGSGTQLSVL.

The table lists this clonotype with a few counts. This rearrangement joins TRBV7-2 to TRBJ2-3; 11 bases line up with TRBD2. Germline V lookup: CDR1 SGHTA, CDR2 FQGNSA. This CDR3 region has 17 residues. Germline trimming cut 5 bases from V and 0 bases from J; bases unmatched to any gene: 7. The CDR3 reads CASSTGTSGHSTDTQYF. CDR3 coding DNA: TGTGCCAGCAGCACCGGGACTAGCGGCCATAGCACAGATACGCAGTATTTT.

The chain carries TRBV20-1 and TRBJ2-2; the D is unclear. This CDR3 has 14 residues. Germline CDR1 reads DFQATT; CDR2 reads SNEGSKA (reference sequence). V was trimmed by 6 bases and J by 1 base, leaving 12 bases between them. CDR3 nucleotide sequence: TGCAGTGCCCGCGTGGGGATGAACACCGGGGAGCTGTTTTTT. This sequence encodes CSARVGMNTGELFF.

V and J are TRBV3-1 and TRBJ1-1; D is unclear. Germline assignment: CDR1 LGHDT and CDR2 YNNKEL (reference sequence). V gave up 0 bases and J gave up 4 bases, with 6 bases separating them. The CDR3 has 13 residues. The CDR3 DNA reads as TGTGCCAGCAGCCAAGATACCGGCACTGAAGCTTTCTTT. Translated, it gives CASSQDTGTEAFF.

The gene calls are TRBV6-5 and TRBJ1-2; 7 bases line up with TRBD1. V lost 1 base to trimming and J lost 8 bases; unmatched junction nucleotides: 4. There are 13 residues in the CDR3. Germline CDR1 reads MNHEY; CDR2 reads SVGAGI. The CDR3 coding sequence is TGTGCCAGCAGTTACTGGACAGGCGAGGGCTACACCTTC. This codes for CASSYWTGEGYTF.

This chain uses TRBV7-2 with TRBJ2-2; TRBD2 matches 9 bases. Germline CDR1 is SGHTA and CDR2 is FQGNSA. The CDR3 length is 15 residues. After removal of 8 bases from V and 7 bases from J, the junction contained 11 bases not matched to a gene. CDR3: CASGVLFSGSGELFF. The CDR3 DNA follows: TGTGCCAGCGGCGTTTTATTTAGCGGGAGCGGGGAGCTGTTTTTT.

This clonotype was counted only a few times. The V gene is TRBV19, the J gene TRBJ1-4; D remains unclear. The ends were cut back, 6 bases at V and 0 bases at J, with 11 bases in the middle. CDR1 LNHDA and CDR2 SQIVND come from the germline V gene (reference sequence). The CDR3 runs 15 residues. CDR3 region: CASRGRFATNEKLFF. For the CDR3, the DNA is TGTGCCAGTAGGGGGAGATTTGCAACTAATGAAAAACTGTTTTTT.

In this sample, this clonotype turned up a few times. V and J are TRBV28 and TRBJ1-1; TRBD1 aligns across 8 bases. The length of the CDR3 is 13 residues. Germline trimming cut 8 bases from V and 4 bases from J; bases unmatched to any gene: 6. Germline CDR1 MDHEN, CDR2 SYDVKM. Written as DNA, the CDR3 is TGTGCCAGCGGGACAGGTCGAAGCACTGAAGCTTTCTTT. Translation gives CASGTGRSTEAFF.

The chain links TRBV27 to TRBJ2-3, with TRBD1 matching over 7 bases. This CDR3 spans 17 amino acids. Germline V gene lookup returns CDR1 MNHEY and CDR2 SMNVEV (reference sequence). J gave up 7 bases and V 5 bases, and 18 bases lay outside the gene matches. The CDR3: CASSPILTGFRFHTQYF. The CDR3 DNA follows: TGTGCCAGCAGTCCCATCCTGACAGGGTTCCGGTTTCATACGCAGTATTTT.

This clonotype showed up just a few times. This chain uses TRBV6-2 or TRBV6-3 with TRBJ1-1, with 10 nucleotides matching TRBD1. V lost 0 bases to trimming and J lost 4 bases; unmatched junction nucleotides: 2. The germline V gene has CDR1 MNHEY and CDR2 SVGEGT. The CDR3 runs to 15 residues. The CDR3 here is CASSYSDRGATEAFF. The CDR3 DNA sequence: TGTGCCAGCAGTTACTCGGACAGGGGGGCCACTGAAGCTTTCTTT.

The chain employs TRBV12-3 or TRBV12-4 and TRBJ2-5; D remains ambiguous. The CDR3 has 12 residues. Trimming took 3 bases from V and 5 from J, leaving 7 bases between them. In nucleotides, the CDR3 is TGTGCCAGCAGTTTTAATGGGGAGACCCAGTACTTC. Its translation: CASSFNGETQYF.

The rearrangement uses TRBV12-3 or TRBV12-4 and TRBJ1-5, with D possibly matching TRBD1 (5 bases). V lost 1 base and J 7 bases, leaving 8 bases between the germline ends. This CDR3 contains 13 residues. The CDR3 spells CASSLEWGQPQHF. The CDR3 DNA reads TGTGCCAGCAGTTTAGAGTGGGGGCAGCCCCAGCATTTT.

This chain uses TRBV27 with TRBJ1-6, with D possibly TRBD1 on 5 matching bases. The CDR3 covers 16 residues. Germline CDR1 is MNHEY and CDR2 is SMNVEV (reference sequence). Trimming removed 5 bases at V and 4 bases at J, with 15 bases between. The CDR3 is CASSEEAGRYNSPLHF. DNA for the CDR3: TGTGCCAGCAGTGAGGAAGCGGGACGGTATAATTCACCCCTCCACTTT.

The sample holds a few counts of this clonotype. The chain has TRBV4-1 and TRBJ2-3; D remains unclear. V lost 7 bases to trimming and J lost 2 bases, with 19 bases between them. Germline lookup yields CDR1 MGHRA and CDR2 YSYEKL. The CDR3 length is 16 residues. For the CDR3, the DNA is TGCGCCAGCACCCCCCGGTACTCGCCTCTCACAGATACGCAGTATTTT. Translation gives CASTPRYSPLTDTQYF.

This clonotype was seen more than once but under ten times. The rearrangement links TRBV7-9 to TRBJ2-5; 9 bases are a match to TRBD2. Per germline, CDR1 SEHNR and CDR2 FQNEAQ (reference sequence). Trimming removed 2 bases from V and 11 bases from J; junction bases left unmatched: 6. This CDR3 contains 13 residues. The CDR3 spells CASSLTAGGPQYF. DNA of the CDR3: TGTGCCAGCAGCTTAACAGCGGGAGGCCCTCAGTACTTC.

This chain links TRBV6-1 with TRBJ2-7; maybe TRBD1 (6 bases). This CDR3 spans 13 amino acids. V lost 5 bases to trimming and J lost 4 bases, with 12 bases between them. In germline, CDR1 is MNHNS, CDR2 SASEGT. The CDR3 reads CASSRTAKYEQYF. The CDR3 DNA sequence: TGTGCCAGCAGTCGGACAGCCAAGTACGAGCAGTACTTC.